This T cell receptor beta chain was retrieved from a study of blood T cell repertoires in COVID-19. Trimming removed 9 bases from V and 2 bases from J, with 18 bases in between. The CDR3 totals 14 residues. The germline V gene has CDR1 SGHNT and CDR2 YYREEE (reference sequence). Assay: immunoSEQ multiplex PCR; the TCRdb copy retains only in-frame clones and omits some. The sample lists 200,000 to 250,000 clones; roughly nine tenths were seen once. This sequence joins TRBV5-4 and TRBJ2-7, with D possibly being TRBD1 (6 bases). The sequence was collected from a woman in her 50s in a cohort exposed to, infected with or recovered from COVID-19 (not recorded which). Specimen: PBMCs or T cells enriched from blood (not recorded which). CDR3 coding DNA: TGTGCCACGAAAAGACAGGCCAATACCTACGAGCAGTACTTC. Its translation: CATKRQANTYEQYF.